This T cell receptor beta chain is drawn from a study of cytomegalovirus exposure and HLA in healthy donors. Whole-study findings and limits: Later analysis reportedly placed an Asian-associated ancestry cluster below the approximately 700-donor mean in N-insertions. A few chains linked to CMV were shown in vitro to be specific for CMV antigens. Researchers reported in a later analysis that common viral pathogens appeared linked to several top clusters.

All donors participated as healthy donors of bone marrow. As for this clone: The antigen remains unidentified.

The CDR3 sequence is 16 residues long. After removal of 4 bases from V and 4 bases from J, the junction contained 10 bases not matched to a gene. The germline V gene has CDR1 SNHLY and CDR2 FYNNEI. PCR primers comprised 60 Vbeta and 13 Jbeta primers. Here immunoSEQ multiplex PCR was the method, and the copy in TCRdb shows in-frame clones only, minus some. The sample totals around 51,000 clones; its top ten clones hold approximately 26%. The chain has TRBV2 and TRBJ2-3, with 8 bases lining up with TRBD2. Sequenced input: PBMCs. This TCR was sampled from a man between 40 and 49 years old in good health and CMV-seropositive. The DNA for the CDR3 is TGTGCCAGCAGTGGGCCCCGGGAGGGCGTCTCAGATACGCAGTATTTT. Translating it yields CASSGPREGVSDTQYF.